This entry lists 9 T cell receptor beta chains sequenced from one sample in a study of identical twins. TCRdb independently ran MiXCR on the 5' RACE reads; one entry per CDR3 protein. The sample lists approximately 700,000 distinct CDR3 sequences; roughly 18% were seen once. These same data were also listed under a study on T cells expressing NK-cell markers.

The specimen was PBMCs. These receptors were taken from a woman in her late teens or twenties in good health.

This clonotype was seen a few times. J is TRBJ2-1 and V is TRBV7-9; D perhaps matches TRBD2 (5 bases). V lost 4 bases, J lost 10 bases, and 20 bases lay in between. Germline V lookup: CDR1 SEHNR, CDR2 FQNEAQ (reference sequence). CDR3 length: 15 residues. For the CDR3, the DNA is TGTGCCAGCAGCTCTCTGGTGCCCCCTCGAGGGGAGCAGTTCTTC. Residues: CASSSLVPPRGEQFF. Variable domain in full (rest from reference TRBV7-9 and TRBJ2-1): DTGVSQNPRHKITKRGQNVTFRCDPISEHNRLYWYRQTLGQGPEFLTYFQNEAQLEKSRLLSDRFSAERPKGSFSTLEIQRTEQGDSAMYLCASSSLVPPRGEQFFGPGTRLTVL.

The gene calls are TRBV7-3 and TRBJ2-1, with a possible D match to TRBD1 (6 bases). Germline lookup yields CDR1 SGHTA and CDR2 FQGTGA. The V gene lost 5 bases and the J gene lost 10 bases, with 12 bases spanning the gap. The CDR3 covers 12 residues. The CDR3 region is CASSETGTEQFF. The CDR3 DNA reads as TGTGCCAGCAGCGAAACCGGGACAGAGCAGTTCTTC.

This clonotype was seen only a few times. The gene calls are TRBV12-3 or TRBV12-4 and TRBJ1-1, with D perhaps TRBD1 (6 bases). CDR3 length equals 16 residues. The V and J ends lost 6 bases and 1 base respectively, with 18 bases between them. CDR3 region: CASSPPKGGENTEAFF. The CDR3 DNA sequence: TGTGCCAGCAGCCCACCAAAAGGGGGAGAGAACACTGAAGCTTTCTTT.

The V gene is TRBV5-1, the J gene TRBJ2-1; unclear D gene. The CDR3 sequence is 13 residues long. Germline V lookup: CDR1 SGHRS, CDR2 YFSETQ. V dropped 1 base and J dropped 5 bases, with 7 bases sitting between them. The DNA of the CDR3 is TGCGCCAGCAGCTTGAGCCAGAACAATGAGCAGTTCTTC. Protein product: CASSLSQNNEQFF.

This clonotype was counted between two and nine times. The rearrangement uses TRBV4-1 and TRBJ2-3; 9 bases agree with TRBD2. The CDR3 has 17 residues. Germline-derived CDR1 and CDR2 are MGHRA and YSYEKL. The J segment lost 8 bases and the V segment lost 0 bases, leaving 12 bases of the junction unmatched. The CDR3 DNA is TGCGCCAGCAGCCAAGATCACGGGCGGGGGGGCCCCCTTACGCAGTATTTT. Its translation: CASSQDHGRGGPLTQYF.

This clonotype has only a few counts. The chain is built from TRBV10-3 and TRBJ2-7; 9 bases line up with TRBD1. This CDR3 spans 15 amino acids. The J segment lost 1 base and the V segment lost 3 bases, leaving 4 bases of the junction unmatched. CDR1 ENHRY and CDR2 SYGVKD come from the germline V gene. The chain's CDR3 is CAISDVGTGSYEQYF. The CDR3 nucleotides read TGTGCCATCAGTGACGTTGGGACAGGGTCCTACGAGCAGTACTTC.

This chain links TRBV6-1 with TRBJ1-5; D is uncertain. The CDR3 runs to 15 residues. Trimming left V 7 bases short and J 7 bases short, with 20 bases between. The V gene's germline CDR1 is MNHNS and CDR2 SASEGT. The CDR3 here is CASNASGRQGQPQHF. The CDR3, as DNA: TGTGCCAGCAACGCAAGCGGCAGGCAAGGCCAGCCCCAGCATTTT.

J is TRBJ2-5 and V is TRBV20-1, with 10 bases lining up with TRBD2. Germline-derived CDR1 and CDR2 are DFQATT and SNEGSKA (reference sequence). The CDR3 sequence is 15 residues long. Trimming took 3 bases from V and 5 from J; bases not matched to a gene: 9. The CDR3 DNA follows: TGCAGTGCTAGTTTGCTAGCGGGAGTACCGGAGACCCAGTACTTC. Translating gives CSASLLAGVPETQYF.

Note on this clonotype: This clone may be a read error of a much larger clone one base away. The rearrangement links TRBV10-1 to TRBJ2-2; 7 positions agree with TRBD2. Germline trimming cut 6 bases from V and 4 bases from J; bases unmatched to any gene: 2. The CDR3 sequence is 13 residues long. In germline, CDR1 is WNHNN, CDR2 SYGVQD (reference sequence). The CDR3 bases are TGCGCCAGCAGGGCTAGCGGCACCGGGGAGCTGTTTTTT. Translated: CASRASGTGELFF.